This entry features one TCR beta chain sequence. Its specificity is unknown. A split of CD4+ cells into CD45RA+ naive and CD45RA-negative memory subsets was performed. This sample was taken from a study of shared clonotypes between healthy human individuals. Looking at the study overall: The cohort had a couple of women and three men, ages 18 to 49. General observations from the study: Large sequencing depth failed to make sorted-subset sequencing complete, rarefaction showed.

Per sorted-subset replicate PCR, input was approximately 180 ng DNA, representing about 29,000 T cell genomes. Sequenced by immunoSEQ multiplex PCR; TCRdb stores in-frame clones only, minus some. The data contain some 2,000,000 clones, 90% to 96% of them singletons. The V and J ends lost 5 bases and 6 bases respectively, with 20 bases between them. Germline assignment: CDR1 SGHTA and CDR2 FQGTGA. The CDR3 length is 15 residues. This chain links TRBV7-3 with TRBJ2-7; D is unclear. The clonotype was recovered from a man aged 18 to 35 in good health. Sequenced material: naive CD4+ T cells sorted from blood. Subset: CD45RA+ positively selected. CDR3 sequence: CASSPHGSSAFEQYF. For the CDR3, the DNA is TGTGCCAGCAGCCCTCACGGCAGCAGCGCCTTCGAGCAGTACTTC.